A single sample is the source of the 20 T cell receptor beta chains below, sequenced in a study of T cells in women clearing cervical HPV infection (dated by TCRdb to the late 2010s). Preparation of the library involved the immunoSEQ multiplex PCR assay. TCRdb took over this immuneACCESS table, retaining in-frame rearrangements with V and J assigned. Such tables are incomplete; in checked studies, under half of the missing clones stem from an unresolved V gene, and the remainder is unexplained. The table for this sample records under 45,000 clones. The leading ten clones occupy less than 7% of the sample. The sequenced sample consisted of blood buffy coat. The receptors here all came from a woman between 18 and 70 years old with a cervical HPV16 infection that either progressed to CIN3+ or cleared (not recorded which).

With respect to this clone: Sequencing ends 3 residues short of the CDR3 end; the germline J gene provides the rest. The V gene is TRBV20-1, the J gene TRBJ2-3, with 13 bases that match TRBD2. The CDR3 is made up of 19 amino acids. Germline loops: CDR1 DFQATT, CDR2 SNEGSKA (reference sequence). The junction had 18 bases not matched to a gene; V was cut back by 3 bases and J by 6 bases. The DNA read from the CDR3 is TGCAGTGCTAGTCCCATCAGCGGCCAGGGACTAGCGGGAATCGATACG. It specifies CSASPISGQGLAGIDT. The whole CDR3 protein reads CSASPISGQGLAGIDTQYF.

A remark on this clone: Coverage ceases 3 residues before the CDR3 finishes, and the germline J gene fills in the end. The genes are TRBV5-4 and TRBJ1-1; tentative D call: TRBD1 (5 bases). The CDR3 covers 14 residues. V dropped 1 base and J dropped 3 bases, with 10 bases sitting between them. In germline, CDR1 is SGHNT, CDR2 YYREEE (reference sequence). CDR3 DNA, as far as it was read: TGTGCCAGCAGCTTGCGGGGGGGTGACACTGAA. It specifies CASSLRGGDTE. The full CDR3 sequence reads CASSLRGGDTEAFF.

Note on this clone: The DNA ends 3 residues before the CDR3 does, and the rest of the CDR3 is filled in from the germline J gene. The chain combines TRBV14 with TRBJ1-1; no reliable D call. Per germline, CDR1 SGHDN and CDR2 FVKESK. V was trimmed by 0 bases and J by 0 bases, leaving 11 bases between them. The CDR3 sequence is 16 residues long. The CDR3 here is CASSQDGEGLNTEAFF. CDR3 DNA (partial): TGTGCCAGCAGCCAAGACGGGGAGGGCCTGAACACTGAA. Together with reference TRBV14 and TRBJ1-1, the CDR3 gives the full variable domain: EAGVTQFPSHSVIEKGQTVTLRCDPISGHDNLYWYRRVMGKEIKFLLHFVKESKQDESGMPNNRFLAERTGGTYSTLKVQPAELEDSGVYFCASSQDGEGLNTEAFFGQGTRLTVV.

The CDR3 region is CASSTTRESTDTQYF. Partial CDR3 DNA: TGTGCCAGTAGTACGACTAGGGAGAGCACAGATACG. The rearrangement joins TRBV19 to TRBJ2-3, with D possibly TRBD2 on 6 matching bases. The DNA ends 3 residues before the CDR3 does, and the rest of the CDR3 is filled in from the germline J gene. CDR3 length: 15 amino acids. Germline loops: CDR1 LNHDA, CDR2 SQIVND (reference sequence). Trimming stripped 4 bases from V and 0 bases from J, with 11 bases between.

CDR3 DNA, as far as it was read: TGCAGCGTTGAGGACAGGGCGGGTGAAAAA. Its protein product is CSVEDRAGEK. The complete CDR3 protein is CSVEDRAGEKLFF. The rearrangement uses TRBV29-1 and TRBJ1-4; 8 bases align to TRBD1. Read data end 3 residues before the CDR3 end; the end is taken from the germline J gene. Per the germline V gene, CDR1 is SQVTM and CDR2 is ANQGSEA. CDR3 length equals 13 residues. V was clipped by 3 bases and J by 7 bases; unmatched bases: 4.

With respect to this clone: The read ends 3 residues before the CDR3 terminus; that terminus is restored from the germline J gene. The chain employs TRBV28 and TRBJ2-7, with TRBD2 identical over 7 bases. V shed 8 bases, J shed 2 bases, and the junction held 9 bases outside the gene matches. The germline gives CDR1 MDHEN, CDR2 SYDVKM. The CDR3 is 14 residues long. The CDR3 is CASQDRGTTYEQYF. Partial CDR3 DNA: TGTGCCAGCCAAGACAGAGGGACTACCTACGAG.

A word on this clone: Read coverage stops 3 residues before the CDR3 terminus; the germline J gene supplies the remainder. This rearrangement joins TRBV20-1 to TRBJ1-1, with D unclear. V dropped 6 bases and J dropped 4 bases, with 6 bases sitting between them. The CDR3 length is 10 residues. Germline loops: CDR1 DFQATT, CDR2 SNEGSKA (reference sequence). The covered CDR3 bases are TGCAGTGCGAGACTCACTGAA. Translated: CSARLTE. The CDR3 in full is CSARLTEAFF.

Worth noting for this clone: The read halts 3 residues ahead of the CDR3 end, with the missing end drawn from the germline J gene. V is TRBV20-1 and J is TRBJ1-1; D may be TRBD1 (5 bases). Germline-derived CDR1 and CDR2 are DFQATT and SNEGSKA (reference sequence). The ends were cut back, 3 bases at V and 5 bases at J, with 13 bases in the middle. The CDR3 sequence is 13 residues long. CDR3 sequence: CSASGGTHTEAFF. Partial CDR3 DNA: TGCAGTGCTAGCGGGGGGACGCATACTGAA.

About this clone: The sequence runs out 3 residues before the end of the CDR3; the remainder is reconstructed from the germline J gene. The chain links TRBV19 to TRBJ2-4; D may be TRBD2 (5 bases). This CDR3 region has 15 residues. Per germline, CDR1 LNHDA and CDR2 SQIVND (reference sequence). CDR3 sequence: CASSPPRSGNYGQYF. The sequenced CDR3 bases are TGTGCCAGTAGCCCGCCTCGGTCGGGGAACTATGGT.

CDR3 loop: CASSPPQGVQETQYF. CDR3 DNA (partial): TGTGCCAGCTCACCTCCCCAGGGGGTCCAAGAGACG. This chain links TRBV18 with TRBJ2-3; TRBD1 agrees at 7 bases. The read finishes 3 residues shy of the CDR3 end, and the germline J gene is used to complete it. Germline V lookup: CDR1 KGHSH, CDR2 LQKENI. The CDR3 has 15 amino acids.

Comment on this clone: The CDR3 is cut off 3 residues early in the read; its end comes from the germline J gene. The rearrangement uses TRBV28 and TRBJ2-7; D possibly corresponds to TRBD2 (7 bases). Germline V CDR1 and CDR2: MDHEN, SYDVKM. This CDR3 region has 15 residues. V was clipped by 5 bases and J by 2 bases, with 16 bases between them. CDR3 bases read: TGTGCCAGCAGTCCCCGGGGGGCGGGCACCTACGAG. Its protein product is CASSPRGAGTYE. The whole CDR3 region reads CASSPRGAGTYEQYF.

About this clone: Read sequence stops 3 residues before the CDR3 end, and the germline J gene provides the missing end. The rearrangement links TRBV7-9 to TRBJ1-2, with 10 bases aligning to TRBD1. Germline CDR1 is SEHNR and CDR2 is FQNEAQ (reference sequence). The CDR3 totals 15 residues. Incomplete CDR3 DNA: TGTGCCAGCAGCTTAGGGGACAGGGGTTTCCACGAC. Protein product: CASSLGDRGFHD. The complete CDR3 reads CASSLGDRGFHDYTF.

A remark on this clone: The missing CDR3 end, 3 residues past where the read stops, is filled in from the germline J gene. The chain couples TRBV14 to TRBJ1-1, with 9 bases lining up with TRBD1. Per the germline V gene, CDR1 is SGHDN and CDR2 is FVKESK. Unmatched junction bases numbered 5, after V lost 5 bases and J lost 4 bases. CDR3 length: 14 residues. The chain's CDR3 is CASSGQGKGTEAFF. The CDR3 bases that were read are TGTGCCAGCAGCGGACAGGGGAAGGGCACTGAA.

In terms of frequency, this clone is medium-sized (0.01 to 0.1%). The read ends 3 residues early relative to the CDR3; the germline J gene fills the gap. The same CDR3 also results from other DNA sequences found in this sample. The chain links TRBV20-1 to TRBJ2-3, with TRBD2 identical over 11 bases. Looked up from germline, CDR1 is DFQATT and CDR2 is SNEGSKA (reference sequence). This CDR3 has 15 residues. V was clipped by 6 bases and J by 2 bases; unmatched bases: 7. The CDR3 is CSARGLAEYTDTQYF. Incomplete CDR3 DNA: TGCAGTGCCCGGGGACTAGCGGAATACACAGATACG.

Of note for this clone: Read sequence stops 3 residues before the CDR3 end, and the germline J gene provides the missing end. The chain joins TRBV5-4 to TRBJ1-1; D ambiguous. The V end lost 6 bases, the J end lost 5 bases, and 17 bases lay between the germline ends. The CDR3 covers 14 residues. Germline V gene data show CDR1 as SGHNT and CDR2 as YYREEE (reference sequence). This CDR3 is CASTLDTSGTEAFF. The part of the CDR3 DNA that was read is TGTGCCAGCACCCTAGATACCTCCGGGACTGAA.

Worth noting for this clone: The CDR3 end falls 3 residues outside the read, so it is completed with the germline J gene. V and J are TRBV7-7 and TRBJ1-4; D ambiguous. V shed 7 bases and J shed 7 bases, with 10 bases lying between them. CDR1 is SSHAT, CDR2 FNYEAQ, per germline (reference sequence). The CDR3 runs 12 residues. This CDR3 reads CASNSHSEKLFF. The part of the CDR3 DNA that was read is TGTGCCAGCAACTCCCACAGTGAAAAA.

In regard to this clone: The DNA ends 3 residues before the CDR3 does, and the rest of the CDR3 is filled in from the germline J gene. The gene calls are TRBV19 and TRBJ1-2; TRBD1 matches 8 bases. Germline CDR1 LNHDA, CDR2 SQIVND (reference sequence). CDR3 length: 13 residues. V dropped 5 bases and J dropped 6; count of bases not matched to a gene: 5. The CDR3 loop reads CASSFQGADGYTF. CDR3 bases read: TGTGCCAGTAGTTTTCAGGGGGCGGATGGC. The complete variable domain, with remaining parts taken from reference TRBV19 and TRBJ1-2, reads DGGITQSPKYLFRKEGQNVTLSCEQNLNHDAMYWYRQDPGQGLRLIYYSQIVNDFQKGDIAEGYSVSREKKESFPLTVTSAQKNPTAFYLCASSFQGADGYTFGSGTRLTVV.

A word on this clone: The read terminates 3 residues before the CDR3 end, so the remaining end is supplied by the germline J gene. The chain carries TRBV30 and TRBJ2-3; D may be TRBD1 (6 bases). Germline CDR1 and CDR2: GTSNPN and SVGIG (reference sequence). The CDR3 runs to 15 residues. The CDR3: CAWSPGTMYQETQYF. CDR3 DNA, as far as it was read: TGTGCCTGGAGTCCAGGGACAATGTACCAAGAGACG.

For this clone: The CDR3 extends 3 residues past the end of the read, so its final part is completed from the germline J gene. The chain combines TRBV15 with TRBJ2-3; D possibly corresponds to TRBD1 (6 bases). Germline V gives CDR1 LNHNV, CDR2 YYDKDF (reference sequence). V lost 1 base and J 5 bases, leaving 13 bases between the germline ends. The CDR3 extends over 15 amino acids. The CDR3 sequence is CATSRAPTGIDTQYF. The part of the CDR3 DNA that was read is TGTGCCACCAGCAGAGCCCCAACAGGGATAGATACG.

In regard to this clone: Read coverage stops 3 residues before the CDR3 terminus; the germline J gene supplies the remainder. This chain joins TRBV23-1 and TRBJ1-3; 7 nucleotides match TRBD1. TRBV23-1 is filed as an ORF, its function uncertain. The CDR3 has 17 amino acids. V trimming: 2 bases; J trimming: 6 bases; junction bases outside the gene matches: 13. CDR3 sequence reads: CASSQTRQGKRKNTIYF. Partial CDR3 DNA: TGCGCCAGCAGTCAAACGAGACAGGGTAAAAGGAAAAACACC.